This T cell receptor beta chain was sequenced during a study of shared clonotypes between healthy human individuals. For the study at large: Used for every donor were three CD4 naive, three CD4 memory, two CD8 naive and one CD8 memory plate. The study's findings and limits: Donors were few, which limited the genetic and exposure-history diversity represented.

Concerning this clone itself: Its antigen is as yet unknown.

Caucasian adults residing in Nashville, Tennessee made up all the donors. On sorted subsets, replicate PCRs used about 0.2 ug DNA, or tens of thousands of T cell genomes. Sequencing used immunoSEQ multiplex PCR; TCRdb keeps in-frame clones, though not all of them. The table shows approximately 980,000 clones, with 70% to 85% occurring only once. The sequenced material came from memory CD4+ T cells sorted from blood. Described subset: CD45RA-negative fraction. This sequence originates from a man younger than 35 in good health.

The DNA of the CDR3 is TGTGCCAGCGGGGACAGGGGGCTTGGCAATCAGCCCCAGCATTTT. Translation: CASGDRGLGNQPQHF. This rearrangement joins TRBV2 to TRBJ1-5; 12 positions match TRBD1. There are 15 residues in the CDR3. CDR1 and CDR2 from the germline V gene are SNHLY and FYNNEI. The V gene end was trimmed by 8 bases and the J gene end by 2 bases; junction bases not matched to a gene: 4.